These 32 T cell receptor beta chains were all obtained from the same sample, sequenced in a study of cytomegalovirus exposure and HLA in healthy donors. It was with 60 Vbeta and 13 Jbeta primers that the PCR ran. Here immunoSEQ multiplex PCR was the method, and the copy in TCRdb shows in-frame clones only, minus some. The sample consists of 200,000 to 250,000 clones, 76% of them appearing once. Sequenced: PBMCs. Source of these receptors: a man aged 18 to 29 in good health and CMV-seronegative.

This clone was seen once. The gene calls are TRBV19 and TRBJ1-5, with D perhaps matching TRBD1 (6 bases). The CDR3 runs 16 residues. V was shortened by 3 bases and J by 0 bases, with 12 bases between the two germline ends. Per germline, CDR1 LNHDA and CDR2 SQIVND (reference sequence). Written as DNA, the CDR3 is TGTGCCAGTAGTATCGGGACACCATATAGCAATCAGCCCCAGCATTTT. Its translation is CASSIGTPYSNQPQHF.

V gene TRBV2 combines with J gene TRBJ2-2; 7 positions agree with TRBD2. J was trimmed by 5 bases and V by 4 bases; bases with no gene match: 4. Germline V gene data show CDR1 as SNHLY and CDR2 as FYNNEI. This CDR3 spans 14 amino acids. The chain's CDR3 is CASSARGGTGELFF. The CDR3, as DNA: TGTGCCAGCAGTGCCCGGGGAGGGACCGGGGAGCTGTTTTTT.

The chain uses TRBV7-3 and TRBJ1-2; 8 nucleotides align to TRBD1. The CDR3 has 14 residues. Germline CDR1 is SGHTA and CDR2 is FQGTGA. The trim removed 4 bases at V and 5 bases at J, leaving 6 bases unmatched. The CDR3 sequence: CASSSQTGVYGYTF. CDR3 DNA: TGTGCCAGCAGCTCCCAGACAGGGGTTTATGGCTACACCTTC.

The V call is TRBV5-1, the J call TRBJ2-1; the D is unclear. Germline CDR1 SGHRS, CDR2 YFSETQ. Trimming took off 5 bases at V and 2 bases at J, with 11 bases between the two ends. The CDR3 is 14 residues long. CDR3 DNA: TGCGCCAGCAGGCGGTACGTCGCCTACAATGAGCAGTTCTTC. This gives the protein CASRRYVAYNEQFF.

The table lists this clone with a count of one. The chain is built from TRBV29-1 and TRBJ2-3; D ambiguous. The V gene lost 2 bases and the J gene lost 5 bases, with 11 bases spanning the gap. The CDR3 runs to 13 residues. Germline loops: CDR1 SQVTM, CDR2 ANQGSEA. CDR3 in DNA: TGCAGCGTTGAAAGGCAGGCGAGAGATACGCAGTATTTT. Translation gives CSVERQARDTQYF.

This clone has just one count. The DNA for the CDR3 is TGTGCCTGCGACAGGGACTTGAACACTGAAGCTTTCTTT. The encoded protein is CACDRDLNTEAFF. The genes are TRBV30 and TRBJ1-1; TRBD1 agrees at 7 bases. The germline V gene encodes CDR1 GTSNPN and CDR2 SVGIG (reference sequence). There are 13 residues in the CDR3. V lost 6 bases, J lost 0 bases, and 4 bases stayed unmatched.

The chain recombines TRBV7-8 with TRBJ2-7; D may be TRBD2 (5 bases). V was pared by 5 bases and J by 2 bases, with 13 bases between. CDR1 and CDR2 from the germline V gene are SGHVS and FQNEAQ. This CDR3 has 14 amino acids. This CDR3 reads CASSNPPRAYEQYF. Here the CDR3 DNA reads TGTGCCAGCAGCAACCCCCCGAGGGCCTACGAGCAGTACTTC.

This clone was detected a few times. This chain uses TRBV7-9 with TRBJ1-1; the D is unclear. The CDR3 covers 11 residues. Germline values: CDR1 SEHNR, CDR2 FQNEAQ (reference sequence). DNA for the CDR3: TGTTCCCCTTCGTCGAACACTGAAGCTTTCTTT. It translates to CSPSSNTEAFF.

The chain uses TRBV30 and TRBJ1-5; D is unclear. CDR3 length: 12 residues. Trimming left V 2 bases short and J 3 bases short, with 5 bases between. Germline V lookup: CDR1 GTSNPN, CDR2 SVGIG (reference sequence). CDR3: CAWSLSNQPQHF. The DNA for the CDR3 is TGTGCCTGGAGTCTTTCCAATCAGCCCCAGCATTTT.

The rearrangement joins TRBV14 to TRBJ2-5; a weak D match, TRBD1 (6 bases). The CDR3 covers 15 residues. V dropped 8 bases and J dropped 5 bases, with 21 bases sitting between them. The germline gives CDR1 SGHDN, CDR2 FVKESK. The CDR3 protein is CASSARIRGWETQYF. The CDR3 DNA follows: TGTGCCAGCTCAGCCCGAATCAGGGGCTGGGAGACCCAGTACTTC.

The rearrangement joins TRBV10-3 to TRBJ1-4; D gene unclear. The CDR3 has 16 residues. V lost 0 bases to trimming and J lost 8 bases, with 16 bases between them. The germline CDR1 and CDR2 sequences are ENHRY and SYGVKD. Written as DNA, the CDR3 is TGTGCCATCAGTGAGTCAGCTACTTCCGGAGGGGAAAAACTGTTTTTT. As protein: CAISESATSGGEKLFF.

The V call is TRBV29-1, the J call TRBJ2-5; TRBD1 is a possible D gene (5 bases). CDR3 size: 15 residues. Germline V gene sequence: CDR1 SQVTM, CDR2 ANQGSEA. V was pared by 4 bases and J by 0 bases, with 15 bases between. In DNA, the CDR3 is TGCAGCGTTGCAAAGGGGTATAACTACCAAGAGACCCAGTACTTC. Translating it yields CSVAKGYNYQETQYF. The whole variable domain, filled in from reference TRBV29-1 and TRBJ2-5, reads SAVISQKPSRDICQRGTSLTIQCQVDSQVTMMFWYRQQPGQSLTLIATANQGSEATYESGFVIDKFPISRPNLTFSTLTVSNMSPEDSSIYLCSVAKGYNYQETQYFGPGTRLLVL.

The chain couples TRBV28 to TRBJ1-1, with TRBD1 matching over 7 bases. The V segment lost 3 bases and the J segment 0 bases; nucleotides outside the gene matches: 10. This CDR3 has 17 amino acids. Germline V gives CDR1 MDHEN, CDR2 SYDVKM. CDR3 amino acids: CASSFYRQGLMNTEAFF. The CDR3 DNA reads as TGTGCCAGCAGTTTTTACAGACAGGGCTTGATGAACACTGAAGCTTTCTTT. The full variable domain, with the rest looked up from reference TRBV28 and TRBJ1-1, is DVKVTQSSRYLVKRTGEKVFLECVQDMDHENMFWYRQDPGLGLRLIYFSYDVKMKEKGDIPEGYSVSREKKERFSLILESASTNQTSMYLCASSFYRQGLMNTEAFFGQGTRLTVV.

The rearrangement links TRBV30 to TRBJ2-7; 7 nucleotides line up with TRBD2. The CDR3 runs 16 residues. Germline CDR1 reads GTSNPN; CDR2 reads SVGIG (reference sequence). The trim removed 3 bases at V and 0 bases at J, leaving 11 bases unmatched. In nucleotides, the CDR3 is TGTGCCTGGAGCCCAACCGGGACTATCAGCTCCTACGAGCAGTACTTC. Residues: CAWSPTGTISSYEQYF.

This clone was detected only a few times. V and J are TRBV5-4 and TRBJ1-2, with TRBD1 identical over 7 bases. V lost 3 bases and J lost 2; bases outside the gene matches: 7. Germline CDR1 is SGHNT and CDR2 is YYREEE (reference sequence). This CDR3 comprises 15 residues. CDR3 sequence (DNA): TGTGCCAGCAGCTCGATAACGACAGGGAACTATGGCTACACCTTC. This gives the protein CASSSITTGNYGYTF.

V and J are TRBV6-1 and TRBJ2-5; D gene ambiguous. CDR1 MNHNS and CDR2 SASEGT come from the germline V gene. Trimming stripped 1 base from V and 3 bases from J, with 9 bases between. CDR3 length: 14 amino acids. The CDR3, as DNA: TGTGCCAGCAGTGAAGTTGACTTAGAAGAGACCCAGTACTTC. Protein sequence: CASSEVDLEETQYF.

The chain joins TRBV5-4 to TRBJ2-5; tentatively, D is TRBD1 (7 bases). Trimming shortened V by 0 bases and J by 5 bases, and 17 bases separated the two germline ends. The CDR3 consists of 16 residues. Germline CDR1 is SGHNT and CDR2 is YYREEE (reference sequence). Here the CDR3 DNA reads TGTGCCAGCAGCTTGGGCGGGACAGCCATCAGGGAGACCCAGTACTTC. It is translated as CASSLGGTAIRETQYF.

The CDR3: CASSLGHTEAFF. The CDR3 nucleotides are TGTGCCAGCAGCTTGGGGCACACTGAAGCTTTCTTT. The chain is built from TRBV11-2 and TRBJ1-1; D is possibly TRBD1 (5 bases). This CDR3 spans 12 amino acids. The germline CDR1 and CDR2 sequences are SGHAT and FQNNGV. The ends were cut back, 3 bases at V and 3 bases at J, with 5 bases in the middle.

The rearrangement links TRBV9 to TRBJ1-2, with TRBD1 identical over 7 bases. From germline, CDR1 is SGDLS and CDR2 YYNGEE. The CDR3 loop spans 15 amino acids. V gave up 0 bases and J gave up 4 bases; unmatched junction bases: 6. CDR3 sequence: CASSVGRGGSYGYTF. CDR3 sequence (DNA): TGTGCCAGCAGCGTAGGGCGAGGGGGCAGCTATGGCTACACCTTC.

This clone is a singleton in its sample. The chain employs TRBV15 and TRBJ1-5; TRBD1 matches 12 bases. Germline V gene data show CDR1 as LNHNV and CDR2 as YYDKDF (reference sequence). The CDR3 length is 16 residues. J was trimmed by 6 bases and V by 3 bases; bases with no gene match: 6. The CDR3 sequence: CATSSPGQGAIQPQHF. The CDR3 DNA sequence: TGTGCCACCAGCAGCCCGGGACAGGGGGCGATTCAGCCCCAGCATTTT.

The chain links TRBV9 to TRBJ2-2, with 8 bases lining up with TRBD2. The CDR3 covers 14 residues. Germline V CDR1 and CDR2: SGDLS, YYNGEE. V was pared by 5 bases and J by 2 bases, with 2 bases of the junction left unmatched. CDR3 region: CASRLAVNTGELFF. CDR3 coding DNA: TGTGCCAGCAGACTAGCGGTTAACACCGGGGAGCTGTTTTTT.

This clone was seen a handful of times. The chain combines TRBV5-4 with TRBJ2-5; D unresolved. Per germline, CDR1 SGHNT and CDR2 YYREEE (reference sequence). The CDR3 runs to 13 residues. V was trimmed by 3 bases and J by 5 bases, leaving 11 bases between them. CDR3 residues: CASSYNPGETQYF. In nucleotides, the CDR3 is TGTGCCAGCAGCTATAACCCCGGGGAGACCCAGTACTTC.

DNA of the CDR3: TGTGCCAGCATCAGAGGACTAGCGGGTGATTTAATCTACGAGCAGTACTTC. Protein product: CASIRGLAGDLIYEQYF. The genes are TRBV27 and TRBJ2-7; 11 bases agree with TRBD2. V lost 7 bases to trimming and J lost 3 bases; unmatched junction nucleotides: 14. CDR1 is MNHEY, CDR2 SMNVEV, per germline (reference sequence). The CDR3 spans 17 residues.

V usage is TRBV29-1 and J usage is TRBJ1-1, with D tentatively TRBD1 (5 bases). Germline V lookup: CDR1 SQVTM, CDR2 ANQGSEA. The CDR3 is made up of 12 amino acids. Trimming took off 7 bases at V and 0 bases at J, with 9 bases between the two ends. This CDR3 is CSGSRVNTEAFF. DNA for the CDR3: TGCAGCGGTTCCAGGGTGAACACTGAAGCTTTCTTT.

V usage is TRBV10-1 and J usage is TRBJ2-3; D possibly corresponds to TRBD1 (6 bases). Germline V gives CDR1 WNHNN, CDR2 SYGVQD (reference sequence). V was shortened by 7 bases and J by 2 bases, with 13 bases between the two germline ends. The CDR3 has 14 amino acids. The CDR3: CASMLTGFTDTQYF. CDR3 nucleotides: TGCGCCAGCATGCTCACAGGGTTCACAGATACGCAGTATTTT.

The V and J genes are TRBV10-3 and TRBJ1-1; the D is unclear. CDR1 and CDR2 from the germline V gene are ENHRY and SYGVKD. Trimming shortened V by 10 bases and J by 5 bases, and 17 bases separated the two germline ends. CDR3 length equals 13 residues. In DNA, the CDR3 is TGTGCCACGCTTCCGGACCCGGGGACTGAAGCTTTCTTT. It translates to CATLPDPGTEAFF.

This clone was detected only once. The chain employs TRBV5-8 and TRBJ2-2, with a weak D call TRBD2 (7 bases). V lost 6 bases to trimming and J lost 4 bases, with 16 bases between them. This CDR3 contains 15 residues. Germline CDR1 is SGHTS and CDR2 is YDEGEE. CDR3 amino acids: CASTIRGGGTGELFF. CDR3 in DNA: TGTGCCAGCACCATCAGGGGAGGGGGCACCGGGGAGCTGTTTTTT.

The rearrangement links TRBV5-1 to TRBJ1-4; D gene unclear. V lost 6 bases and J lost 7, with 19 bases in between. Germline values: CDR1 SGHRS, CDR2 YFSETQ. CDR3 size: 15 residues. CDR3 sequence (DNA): TGCGCCAGCACCACGGGGTTTAATGTGGGTGAAAAACTGTTTTTT. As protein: CASTTGFNVGEKLFF. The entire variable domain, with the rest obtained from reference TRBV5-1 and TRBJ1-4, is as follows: KAGVTQTPRYLIKTRGQQVTLSCSPISGHRSVSWYQQTPGQGLQFLFEYFSETQRNKGNFPGRFSGRQFSNSRSEMNVSTLELGDSALYLCASTTGFNVGEKLFFGSGTQLSVL.

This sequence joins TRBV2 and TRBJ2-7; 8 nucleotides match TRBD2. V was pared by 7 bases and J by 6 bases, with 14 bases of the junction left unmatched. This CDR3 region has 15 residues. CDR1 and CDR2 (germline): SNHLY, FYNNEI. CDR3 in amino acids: CASIAGTSWIGEQYF. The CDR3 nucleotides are TGTGCCAGCATCGCCGGGACTAGTTGGATTGGCGAGCAGTACTTC.

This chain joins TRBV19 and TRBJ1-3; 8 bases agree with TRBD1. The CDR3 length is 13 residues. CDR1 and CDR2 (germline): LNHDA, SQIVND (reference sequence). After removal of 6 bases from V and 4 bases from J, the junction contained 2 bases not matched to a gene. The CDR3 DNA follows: TGTGCCAGTAGCGGACAGGGAGGAAACACCATATATTTT. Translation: CASSGQGGNTIYF.

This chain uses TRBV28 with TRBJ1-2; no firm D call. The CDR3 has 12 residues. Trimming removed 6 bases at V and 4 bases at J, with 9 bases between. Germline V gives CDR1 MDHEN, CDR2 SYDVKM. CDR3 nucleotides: TGTGCCAGCAGCTCAGGTACCTATGGCTACACCTTC. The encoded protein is CASSSGTYGYTF.

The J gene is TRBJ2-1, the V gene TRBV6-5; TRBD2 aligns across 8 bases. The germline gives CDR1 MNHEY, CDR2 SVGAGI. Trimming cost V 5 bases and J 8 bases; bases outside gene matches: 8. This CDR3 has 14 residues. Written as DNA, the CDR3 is TGTGCCAGCAGTCCGGGACTAGTAAGCGATGAGCAGTTCTTC. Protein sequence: CASSPGLVSDEQFF.